These T cell receptor beta chains were read from a single sample in a study of blood T cell repertoires in COVID-19. Sequencing was performed with immunoSEQ multiplex PCR; in TCRdb, only in-frame clones are kept and a portion is missing. The data show about 290,000 clones, around 85% seen once. The specimen was peripheral blood. All receptors derive from a woman in her forties or fifties with active or convalescent COVID-19. The CDR3 runs from the conserved cysteine through the conserved F or W. D genes are given only for firm matches. Some rows have no size entry. The others give once, few or many, or a class for an expanded clone.

D gene	clone size	V gene	J gene	CDR3 DNA	CDR3 protein
TRBD1	.	TRBV2	TRBJ1-4	TGTGCCAGTACCGGGACAGGGAAGTTTGAAAAACTGTTTTTT	CASTGTGKFEKLFF
.	.	TRBV3-1/TRBV3-2	TRBJ2-1	TGTGCCAGCGCCGGGGTCGATGAGCAGTTCTTC	CASAGVDEQFF
TRBD2	.	TRBV11-2	TRBJ2-2	TGTGCCAGCAGCTTGAACCTAGCGGGAGCGGACACCGGGGAGCTGTTTTTT	CASSLNLAGADTGELFF
.	.	TRBV19	TRBJ2-2	TGTGCCAGTAGTATCAGTCAGAAGAACACCGGGGAGCTGTTTTTT	CASSISQKNTGELFF
TRBD1	.	TRBV9	TRBJ2-1	TGTGCCAGCAGCGCAGGACAGGGGCTGTTCTTC	CASSAGQGLFF
.	.	TRBV5-3	TRBJ1-1	TGTGCCAGAAGCCGAGACAGTTTTGAAGCTTTCTTT	CARSRDSFEAFF
.	.	TRBV2	TRBJ2-1	TGTGCCAGCAGTGAATCCCTCCCGGGAGCCTACAATGAGCAGTTCTTC	CASSESLPGAYNEQFF
.	.	TRBV3-1/TRBV3-2	TRBJ1-4	TGTGCCAGCAGCCAAGAAGTCGCGGGTAGTAATGAAAAACTGTTTTTT	CASSQEVAGSNEKLFF
.	.	TRBV28	TRBJ2-2	TGTGCCAGCAGTCGGGAATCGCTTGTGACCGGGGAGCTGTTTTTT	CASSRESLVTGELFF
TRBD1	.	TRBV2	TRBJ1-2	TGTGCCAGCAGTGAACAGGGGGCAGGGGACTATGGCTACACCTTC	CASSEQGAGDYGYTF
TRBD2	.	TRBV4-2	TRBJ2-5	TGTGCCAGCAGCCAGAATGGAGGACTAGCGGGAGCGGGGTTGGAGACCCAGTACTTC	CASSQNGGLAGAGLETQYF
TRBD1	.	TRBV6-5	TRBJ1-3	TGTGCCAGCAGCCCCGACAGGGACTCTGGAAACACCATATATTTT	CASSPDRDSGNTIYF
TRBD2	.	TRBV2	TRBJ2-1	TGTGCCAGCATGCATAGGCGGGAGAAGGGTGAGCAGTTCTTC	CASMHRREKGEQFF
TRBD1	.	TRBV15	TRBJ1-6	TGTGCCACCAGCAGATCCGCCGGGACAGGGGGCGCACGGTCACCCCTCCACTTT	CATSRSAGTGGARSPLHF
TRBD1	.	TRBV2	TRBJ1-1	TGTGCCAGCAGCGGGACAGGGGAGGAGAACACTGAAGCTTTCTTT	CASSGTGEENTEAFF
TRBD2	.	TRBV15	TRBJ2-5	TGTGCCACCAGCAGAGCGGGAGGAGGAGAGACCCAGTACTTC	CATSRAGGGETQYF
.	.	TRBV9	TRBJ1-4	TGTGCCAGCAGCGGGGGGCTCGCTAATGAAAAACTGTTTTTT	CASSGGLANEKLFF
.	.	TRBV19	TRBJ2-1	TGTGCCAGTAGTATATCTGTAAATGAGCAGTTCTTC	CASSISVNEQFF
.	.	TRBV5-1	TRBJ2-7	TGCGCCAGCAGCTTGGGACCAGGGTCGGACGAGCAGTACTTC	CASSLGPGSDEQYF
TRBD1	.	TRBV24-1	TRBJ2-1	TGTGCCACCAGTGAACAGGGGTGGGTGCAGTTCTTC	CATSEQGWVQFF
TRBD1	.	TRBV15	TRBJ2-2	TGTGCCACCAGCCCCAGACAGGGAAGGACCGGGGAGCTGTTTTTT	CATSPRQGRTGELFF
TRBD2	.	TRBV10-3	TRBJ2-7	TGTGCCATCAGTGAGGGTTCTAGCGGGACCGAGCAGTACTTC	CAISEGSSGTEQYF
TRBD1	.	TRBV27	TRBJ2-1	TGTGCCAGCAGTCCCTTGGACAGGTTAATTACGGGCGATTACAATGAGCAGTTCTTC	CASSPLDRLITGDYNEQFF
.	.	TRBV29-1	TRBJ2-7	TGCAGCGTAAGGGACACTAGCTACGAGCAGTACTTC	CSVRDTSYEQYF
TRBD1	few	TRBV19	TRBJ1-5	TGTGCCAGTAGTTCGGGACAGTCAGGCAATCAGCCCCAGCATTTT	CASSSGQSGNQPQHF
TRBD1	.	TRBV14	TRBJ2-7	TGTGCCAGCAGCCCCGGGACAGGCCGGGGTTACGAGCAGTACTTC	CASSPGTGRGYEQYF
.	.	TRBV4-1	TRBJ1-6	TGCGCCAGCAGCCAAGAAGTTGTCGAGGCCCCGAACAATTCACCCCTCCACTTT	CASSQEVVEAPNNSPLHF
.	.	TRBV30	TRBJ2-6	TGTGCCTGGACGCCAGGGGCCGGGGCCAACGTCCTGACTTTC	CAWTPGAGANVLTF
.	.	TRBV7-8	TRBJ1-5	TGTGCCAGCAGCTTAGGACAGGATAGCAATCAGCCCCAGCATTTT	CASSLGQDSNQPQHF
TRBD1	.	TRBV29-1	TRBJ1-1	TGCAGCGTTGGAGGGGGCATGAACACTGAAGCTTTCTTT	CSVGGGMNTEAFF
.	.	TRBV5-4	TRBJ2-1	TGTGCCAGCAGCTTCCCGTCTGGGGCACAGTTCTTC	CASSFPSGAQFF
TRBD2	.	TRBV29-1	TRBJ2-7	TGCAGCGCCGGGGGGGGCGTCTACGAGCAGTACTTC	CSAGGGVYEQYF
.	.	TRBV28	TRBJ2-7	TGTGCCAGCAGTTTATCCGGTTCACGGGTGGCCTACGAGCAGTACTTC	CASSLSGSRVAYEQYF
.	.	TRBV7-2	TRBJ1-3	TGTGCCAGCAGCGGAGGGGGGGCGCCCGGAAACACCATATATTTT	CASSGGGAPGNTIYF
.	.	TRBV30	TRBJ1-5	TGTGCCTGGAGTGTAAACAGAAATCAGCCCCAGCATTTT	CAWSVNRNQPQHF
.	.	TRBV4-1	TRBJ2-2	TGCGCCAGCAGCCAGATCGTAAGCGAGGTAACCAGAGCCGGGGAGCTGTTTTTT	CASSQIVSEVTRAGELFF
.	.	TRBV7-9	TRBJ1-4	TGTGCCAGCAACCTACCAACTAATGAAAAACTGTTTTTT	CASNLPTNEKLFF
.	.	TRBV18	TRBJ2-3	TGTGCCAGCTCAGACTATACCGGGACACTCACAGATACGCAGTATTTT	CASSDYTGTLTDTQYF
.	many	TRBV7-8	TRBJ1-3	TGTGCCAGCAGCTTATCTGTAGGAAACACCATATATTTT	CASSLSVGNTIYF
TRBD2	.	TRBV27	TRBJ2-1	TGTGCCAGCAGTTTCAGCGGGAGCCCCTACAATGAGCAGTTCTTC	CASSFSGSPYNEQFF
TRBD1	.	TRBV19	TRBJ1-3	TGTGCCTATTACCGACAGGGCGCCCACAGCTCTGGAAACACCATATATTTT	CAYYRQGAHSSGNTIYF
TRBD2	.	TRBV13	TRBJ2-3	TGTGCCAGCAGCTTAGGCCACGCGGGAGGTGCAGATACGCAGTATTTT	CASSLGHAGGADTQYF
TRBD2	.	TRBV2	TRBJ2-3	TGTGCCAGCAGTGAAAACCTAGCGGGAAGCACAGATACGCAGTATTTT	CASSENLAGSTDTQYF
.	.	TRBV28	TRBJ1-5	TGTGCCAGCAGTTTGTTCGGACAGCGCAATCAGCCCCAGCATTTT	CASSLFGQRNQPQHF
.	.	TRBV15	TRBJ2-3	TGTGCCACCAGCAGCCTGAACGGCAGGGAATTCACAGATACGCAGTATTTT	CATSSLNGREFTDTQYF
TRBD1	.	TRBV19	TRBJ1-2	TGTGCCAGTAGTCAACAGGGGGTCGGGGGCTACACCTTC	CASSQQGVGGYTF
TRBD2	.	TRBV10-3	TRBJ2-3	TGTGCCATCACCGAGCGGGGACTAGCGGGGTATACGCAGTATTTT	CAITERGLAGYTQYF
.	once	TRBV5-1	TRBJ2-2	TGCGCCAGCAGCTTCACAGTCACCGGGGAGCTGTTTTTT	CASSFTVTGELFF
.	.	TRBV18	TRBJ2-1	TGTGCCAGCTCACCCCAACAGGGAAAAGGCGAGCAGTTCTTC	CASSPQQGKGEQFF
.	once	TRBV10-3	TRBJ2-5	TGTGCCATCAGTGAGTCCTGGACACCCCAAGAGACCCAGTACTTC	CAISESWTPQETQYF
.	once	TRBV2	TRBJ2-2	TGTGCCGGAAAGGGGGGGTCTACGAACACCGGGGAGCTGTTTTTT	CAGKGGSTNTGELFF